What follows are 15 T cell receptor beta chains derived from one specimen sequenced in a study of blood T cell repertoires in COVID-19. The data were produced by immunoSEQ multiplex PCR, yet TCRdb's version contains in-frame clones alone and is incomplete. The sample lists about half a million clones, less than 90% occurring once. Sequencing was done on a sample of PBMCs or T cells enriched from blood (not recorded which). The receptors here all came from a woman in her sixties or seventies who had recovered from COVID-19.

The J gene is TRBJ1-2, the V gene TRBV10-3; 11 nucleotides align to TRBD1. After removal of 4 bases from V and 4 bases from J, the junction contained 14 bases not matched to a gene. Germline CDR1 ENHRY, CDR2 SYGVKD. The CDR3 totals 18 residues. The CDR3 here is CAISGLGTGGPYFYGYTF. The CDR3 nucleotides read TGTGCCATCAGTGGACTCGGGACAGGGGGTCCTTACTTCTATGGCTACACCTTC.

The V call is TRBV28, the J call TRBJ1-2; 7 nucleotides agree with TRBD1. This CDR3 spans 14 amino acids. Looked up from germline, CDR1 is MDHEN and CDR2 is SYDVKM. The V and J ends lost 3 bases and 8 bases, in that order; junction bases with no gene match: 9. The CDR3 sequence: CASSLSRGQGGYTF. The CDR3 DNA sequence: TGTGCCAGCAGTTTGTCTAGGGGGCAGGGGGGCTACACCTTC.

CDR3 region: CASSEALSGRARDGYTF. The CDR3 coding sequence is TGTGCCAGCAGTGAAGCGCTATCTGGCAGGGCAAGGGATGGCTACACCTTC. The rearrangement links TRBV6-1 to TRBJ1-2, with D perhaps matching TRBD1 (5 bases). V was trimmed by 0 bases and J by 6 bases, leaving 20 bases between them. Per the germline V gene, CDR1 is MNHNS and CDR2 is SASEGT. This CDR3 contains 17 residues.

This clone was observed a handful of times. The V call is TRBV3-1 (or the pseudogene TRBV3-2), the J call TRBJ1-1; D is possibly TRBD1 (5 bases). The V end was cut by 4 bases, the J end by 5 bases, with 14 bases between. Per the germline V gene, CDR1 is LGHDT and CDR2 is YNNKEL (reference sequence). This CDR3 contains 14 residues. CDR3 DNA sequence: TGTGCCAGCAGCCCACCAGGGCTTGGAACTGAAGCTTTCTTT. Its protein is CASSPPGLGTEAFF.

The chain carries TRBV3-1 (or the pseudogene TRBV3-2) and TRBJ1-5, with a possible D match to TRBD1 (5 bases). Germline-derived CDR1 and CDR2 are LGHDT and YNNKEL (reference sequence). V shed 0 bases and J shed 1 base, with 10 bases lying between them. CDR3 size: 16 residues. As DNA, the CDR3 is TGTGCCAGCAGCCAAGACGGTCGGGGGAGCAATCAGCCCCAGCATTTT. It codes for CASSQDGRGSNQPQHF.

The chain employs TRBV5-1 and TRBJ1-2, with D possibly being TRBD1 (5 bases). V lost 3 bases, J lost 4 bases, and 25 bases lay in between. CDR1 and CDR2 (germline): SGHRS, YFSETQ. This CDR3 has 18 amino acids. The CDR3 sequence: CASSYQPTQAQGIYGYTF. CDR3 nucleotides: TGCGCCAGCAGCTACCAACCCACCCAGGCTCAGGGCATCTATGGCTACACCTTC. Variable domain in full (rest from reference TRBV5-1 and TRBJ1-2): KAGVTQTPRYLIKTRGQQVTLSCSPISGHRSVSWYQQTPGQGLQFLFEYFSETQRNKGNFPGRFSGRQFSNSRSEMNVSTLELGDSALYLCASSYQPTQAQGIYGYTFGSGTRLTVV.

Notes on this clone: The sample holds other DNA sequences that translate to the same CDR3. The gene calls are TRBV5-1 and TRBJ1-3; maybe TRBD1 (5 bases). This CDR3 has 14 residues. V was clipped by 4 bases and J by 1 base, with 9 bases between them. Germline-derived CDR1 and CDR2 are SGHRS and YFSETQ. CDR3 coding DNA: TGCGCCAGCAGCCCGCAGGGATCTGGAAACACCATATATTTT. Translation gives CASSPQGSGNTIYF.

The chain is built from TRBV28 and TRBJ1-5; D ambiguous. The germline V gene encodes CDR1 MDHEN and CDR2 SYDVKM. Between the trimmed V and J ends, which lost 2 bases and 7 bases, there was a span of 6 bases. This CDR3 comprises 12 residues. The CDR3 nucleotides are TGTGCCAGCAGTTTAGCGGGCCAGCCCCAGCATTTT. As protein: CASSLAGQPQHF.

The chain is built from TRBV19 and TRBJ1-6; 8 bases are shared with TRBD1. Looked up from germline, CDR1 is LNHDA and CDR2 is SQIVND (reference sequence). V dropped 4 bases and J dropped 10; count of bases not matched to a gene: 9. The CDR3 loop spans 15 amino acids. CDR3 sequence reads: CASSTTGVVWSPLHF. CDR3 coding DNA: TGTGCCAGTAGTACGACAGGGGTTGTATGGTCACCCCTCCACTTT. Variable domain in full (rest from reference TRBV19 and TRBJ1-6): DGGITQSPKYLFRKEGQNVTLSCEQNLNHDAMYWYRQDPGQGLRLIYYSQIVNDFQKGDIAEGYSVSREKKESFPLTVTSAQKNPTAFYLCASSTTGVVWSPLHFGNGTRLTVT.

Turning to this clone: Within the sample, other DNA sequences also encode this same CDR3. The genes are TRBV2 and TRBJ1-4; TRBD1 agrees at 10 bases. The CDR3 consists of 13 residues. Germline V lookup: CDR1 SNHLY, CDR2 FYNNEI. J was trimmed by 8 bases and V by 4 bases; bases with no gene match: 1. This CDR3 is CASSGTGGEKLFF. The CDR3 DNA follows: TGTGCCAGCAGTGGGACAGGGGGAGAAAAACTGTTTTTT. The entire variable domain, with the rest obtained from reference TRBV2 and TRBJ1-4, is as follows: EPEVTQTPSHQVTQMGQEVILRCVPISNHLYFYWYRQILGQKVEFLVSFYNNEISEKSEIFDDQFSVERPDGSNFTLKIRSTKLEDSAMYFCASSGTGGEKLFFGSGTQLSVL.

The chain joins TRBV9 to TRBJ2-2; 12 positions match TRBD1. Trimming took 0 bases from V and 7 from J; bases not matched to a gene: 10. The CDR3 consists of 18 residues. CDR1 and CDR2 from the germline V gene are SGDLS and YYNGEE. The CDR3 nucleotides are TGTGCCAGCAGCGTAGATCTCGGGGACAGGGGGCCTGGCGGGGAGCTGTTTTTT. Amino acids: CASSVDLGDRGPGGELFF.

The chain recombines TRBV6-6 with TRBJ2-2; the D gene is possibly TRBD1 (6 bases). CDR3 length: 14 residues. V lost 0 bases, J lost 7 bases, and 9 bases lay in between. Per germline, CDR1 MNHNY and CDR2 SVGAGI (reference sequence). As DNA, the CDR3 is TGTGCCAGCAGTTACTCCGGGACAAGCGGGGAGCTGTTTTTT. Amino acids: CASSYSGTSGELFF.

This chain uses TRBV10-3 with TRBJ2-4; TRBD1 agrees at 7 bases. Germline-derived CDR1 and CDR2 are ENHRY and SYGVKD. V dropped 4 bases and J dropped 7; count of bases not matched to a gene: 1. The CDR3 spans 12 residues. CDR3 region: CAISGGQNIQYF. For the CDR3, the DNA is TGTGCCATCAGTGGGGGACAGAACATTCAGTACTTC.

Of note for this clone: Within the sample, other DNA sequences also encode this same CDR3. This chain links TRBV3-1 (or the pseudogene TRBV3-2) with TRBJ2-3; possible D gene TRBD2, 6 bases. V gave up 4 bases and J gave up 6 bases, with 11 bases separating them. CDR1 and CDR2 from the germline V gene are LGHDT and YNNKEL (reference sequence). The CDR3 sequence is 13 residues long. CDR3 nucleotide sequence: TGTGCCAGCAGCCGAAGAGGAGGGGATACGCAGTATTTT. Amino acids: CASSRRGGDTQYF.

The rearrangement uses TRBV7-2 and TRBJ2-2, with TRBD1 identical over 8 bases. The J segment lost 5 bases and the V segment lost 2 bases, leaving 4 bases of the junction unmatched. Germline V CDR1 and CDR2: SGHTA, FQGNSA. This CDR3 is 15 amino acids long. DNA for the CDR3: TGTGCCAGCAGCTTACCAGGGGGCTTAACCGGGGAGCTGTTTTTT. Translated, it gives CASSLPGGLTGELFF.